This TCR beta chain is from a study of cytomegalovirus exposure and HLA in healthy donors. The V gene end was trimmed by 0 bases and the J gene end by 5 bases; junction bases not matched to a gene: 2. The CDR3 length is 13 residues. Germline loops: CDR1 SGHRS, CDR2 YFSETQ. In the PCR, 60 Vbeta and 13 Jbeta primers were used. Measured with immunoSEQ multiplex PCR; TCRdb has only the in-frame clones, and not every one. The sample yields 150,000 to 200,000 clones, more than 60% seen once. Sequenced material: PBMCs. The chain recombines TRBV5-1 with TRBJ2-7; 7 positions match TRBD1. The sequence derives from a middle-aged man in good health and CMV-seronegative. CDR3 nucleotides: TGCGCCAGCAGCTTGGCCGACAGGGACGAGCAGTACTTC. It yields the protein CASSLADRDEQYF.